The 10 T cell receptor beta chains given below trace back to one sample, sequenced in a study of cytomegalovirus exposure and HLA in healthy donors. The primer mix had 60 Vbeta and 13 Jbeta primers. Some clones are missing from TCRdb's copy, which holds only in-frame ones; the method was immunoSEQ multiplex PCR. The sample includes approximately 150,000 clones, almost 80% of them seen just once. The sequenced material came from PBMCs. These receptors were taken from a woman aged 45 to 65 in good health and CMV-seronegative.

The CDR3 region has the DNA TGTGCCAGCGCGCGGGCATCCTACAATGAGCAGTTCTTC. It encodes CASARASYNEQFF. V usage is TRBV27 and J usage is TRBJ2-1; a possible D gene is TRBD2 (5 bases). The CDR3 totals 13 residues. Germline CDR1 MNHEY, CDR2 SMNVEV (reference sequence). V gave up 8 bases and J gave up 1 base, with 9 bases separating them.

The chain combines TRBV7-2 with TRBJ2-7; 7 bases agree with TRBD2. CDR1 is SGHTA, CDR2 FQGNSA, per germline. The CDR3 loop spans 14 amino acids. V lost 6 bases and J lost 4; bases outside the gene matches: 9. CDR3 DNA: TGTGCCAGCAGATTGAGCGGGAACCATTACGAGCAGTACTTC. Its translation: CASRLSGNHYEQYF.

V and J are TRBV18 and TRBJ2-7; TRBD1 aligns across 7 bases. The germline CDR1 and CDR2 sequences are KGHSH and LQKENI. The V segment lost 0 bases and the J segment 4 bases; nucleotides outside the gene matches: 12. This CDR3 has 17 residues. CDR3 protein: CASSPPTGTVGLYEQYF. In DNA, the CDR3 is TGTGCCAGCTCACCACCCACCGGGACAGTCGGTCTGTACGAGCAGTACTTC.

The chain has TRBV6-5 and TRBJ2-7; the D gene is possibly TRBD2 (6 bases). Trimming took 8 bases from V and 2 from J, leaving 10 bases between them. The CDR3 has 12 residues. Germline V gives CDR1 MNHEY, CDR2 SVGAGI. The CDR3 DNA follows: TGTGCCAGCTGGCGGGGACCCTACGAGCAGTACTTC. This encodes CASWRGPYEQYF.

The rearrangement links TRBV5-4 to TRBJ2-5; perhaps TRBD1 as D (5 bases). Per germline, CDR1 SGHNT and CDR2 YYREEE (reference sequence). Trimming stripped 0 bases from V and 2 bases from J, with 11 bases between. The CDR3 is 15 amino acids. The CDR3 loop is CASSLVAGKQETQYF. The DNA of the CDR3 is TGTGCCAGCAGCTTGGTAGCAGGGAAACAAGAGACCCAGTACTTC.

V is TRBV7-2 and J is TRBJ1-3; TRBD1 matches 7 bases. With 2 bases clipped from V and 1 base from J, the junction kept 2 bases outside the gene matches. This CDR3 comprises 15 residues. Per the germline V gene, CDR1 is SGHTA and CDR2 is FQGNSA. In DNA, the CDR3 is TGTGCCAGCAGCTTATTACAGGGGTCTGGAAACACCATATATTTT. Translating it yields CASSLLQGSGNTIYF.

This clone was seen a handful of times. In DNA form, the CDR3 reads TGCGCCAGCAGCTTGGAACAGGGAGCTAACTATGGCTACACCTTC. This sequence encodes CASSLEQGANYGYTF. The chain links TRBV5-1 to TRBJ1-2; D is perhaps TRBD1 (6 bases). The CDR3 loop spans 15 amino acids. Trimming removed 0 bases from V and 0 bases from J, with 9 bases in between. Germline CDR1 reads SGHRS; CDR2 reads YFSETQ.

This clone has just one count. This sequence joins TRBV28 and TRBJ1-2, with 10 bases lining up with TRBD1. With 5 bases clipped from V and 4 bases from J, the junction kept 13 bases outside the gene matches. Germline CDR1 is MDHEN and CDR2 is SYDVKM. CDR3 length: 17 amino acids. Here the CDR3 DNA reads TGTGCCAGCAGTCCCGGACAGGGGGAACGCGTATTCTATGGCTACACCTTC. Encoded protein: CASSPGQGERVFYGYTF.

The rearrangement uses TRBV19 and TRBJ1-2, with D hard to call. V dropped 1 base and J dropped 7 bases, with 10 bases sitting between them. The CDR3 is 13 amino acids. Looked up from germline, CDR1 is LNHDA and CDR2 is SQIVND (reference sequence). This CDR3 reads CASSIGGGGGYTF. Here the CDR3 DNA reads TGTGCCAGTAGTATAGGAGGAGGTGGTGGCTACACCTTC.

J is TRBJ2-1 and V is TRBV7-2, with a tentative D call TRBD1 (6 bases). CDR1 is SGHTA, CDR2 FQGNSA, per germline. Trimming left V 7 bases short and J 1 base short, with 14 bases between. This CDR3 contains 15 residues. CDR3 DNA sequence: TGTGCCAGCAAATTTACAGGGACATCCTACAATGAGCAGTTCTTC. Its translation: CASKFTGTSYNEQFF.